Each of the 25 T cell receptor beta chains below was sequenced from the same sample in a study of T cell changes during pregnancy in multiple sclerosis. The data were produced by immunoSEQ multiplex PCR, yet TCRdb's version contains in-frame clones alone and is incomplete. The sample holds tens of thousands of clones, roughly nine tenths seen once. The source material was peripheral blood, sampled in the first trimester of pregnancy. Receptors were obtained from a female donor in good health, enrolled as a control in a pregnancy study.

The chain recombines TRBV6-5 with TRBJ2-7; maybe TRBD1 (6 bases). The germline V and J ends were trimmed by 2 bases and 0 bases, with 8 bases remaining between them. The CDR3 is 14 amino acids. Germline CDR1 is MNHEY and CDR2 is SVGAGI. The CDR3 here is CASSYGGASYEQYF. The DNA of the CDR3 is TGTGCCAGCAGTTACGGGGGCGCCTCCTACGAGCAGTACTTC.

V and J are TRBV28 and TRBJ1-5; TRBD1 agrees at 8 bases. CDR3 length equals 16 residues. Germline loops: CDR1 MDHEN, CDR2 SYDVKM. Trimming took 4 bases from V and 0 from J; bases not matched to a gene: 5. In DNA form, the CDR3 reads TGTGCCAGCAGTTCTTGGACAGGGTCTAGCAATCAGCCCCAGCATTTT. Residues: CASSSWTGSSNQPQHF.

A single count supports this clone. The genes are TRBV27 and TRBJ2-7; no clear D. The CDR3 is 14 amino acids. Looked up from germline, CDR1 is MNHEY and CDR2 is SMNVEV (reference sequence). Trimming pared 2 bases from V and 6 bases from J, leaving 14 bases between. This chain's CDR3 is CASSLSGQTGEQYF. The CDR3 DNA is TGTGCCAGCAGTTTAAGTGGCCAGACGGGCGAGCAGTACTTC.

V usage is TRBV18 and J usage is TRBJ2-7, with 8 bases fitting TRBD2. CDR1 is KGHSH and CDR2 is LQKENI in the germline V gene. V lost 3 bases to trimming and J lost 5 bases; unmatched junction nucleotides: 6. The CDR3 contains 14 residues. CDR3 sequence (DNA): TGTGCCAGCTCACCCAATTTACTAGCGGACGAGCAGTACTTC. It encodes CASSPNLLADEQYF.

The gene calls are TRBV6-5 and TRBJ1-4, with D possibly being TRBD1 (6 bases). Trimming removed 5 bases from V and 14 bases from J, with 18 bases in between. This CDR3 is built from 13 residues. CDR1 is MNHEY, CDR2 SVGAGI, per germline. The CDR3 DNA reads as TGTGCCAGCAGTCACGGGACACCCCAAGGGCTGTTTTTT. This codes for CASSHGTPQGLFF.

The CDR3 DNA is TGTGCCTGGACCCCTCGGGGGCGGGAGGGCCAGGAGACCCAGTACTTC. It specifies CAWTPRGREGQETQYF. The chain couples TRBV30 to TRBJ2-5; 9 nucleotides agree with TRBD2. Germline values: CDR1 GTSNPN, CDR2 SVGIG (reference sequence). V dropped 4 bases and J dropped 5; count of bases not matched to a gene: 14. The CDR3 is 16 residues long.

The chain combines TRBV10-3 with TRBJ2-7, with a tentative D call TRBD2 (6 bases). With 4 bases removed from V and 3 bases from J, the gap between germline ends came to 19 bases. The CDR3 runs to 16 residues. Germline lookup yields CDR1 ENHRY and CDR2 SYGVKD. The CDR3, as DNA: TGTGCCATCAGTGGGGGGAGGTACGACAGCCTCTACGAGCAGTACTTC. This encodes CAISGGRYDSLYEQYF.

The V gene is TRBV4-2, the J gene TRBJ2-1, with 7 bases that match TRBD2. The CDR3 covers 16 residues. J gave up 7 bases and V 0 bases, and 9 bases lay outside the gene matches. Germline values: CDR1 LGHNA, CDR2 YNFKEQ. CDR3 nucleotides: TGTGCCAGCAGCCAAGATGGGGAGGGATCGGCGAATGAGCAGTTCTTC. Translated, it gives CASSQDGEGSANEQFF.

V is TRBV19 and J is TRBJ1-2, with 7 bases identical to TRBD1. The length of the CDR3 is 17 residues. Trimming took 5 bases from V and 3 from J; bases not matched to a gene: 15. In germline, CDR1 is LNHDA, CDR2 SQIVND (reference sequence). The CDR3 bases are TGTGCCAGTAGTCCGAGGACAGGAGAATCCATCTACTATGGCTACACCTTC. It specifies CASSPRTGESIYYGYTF.

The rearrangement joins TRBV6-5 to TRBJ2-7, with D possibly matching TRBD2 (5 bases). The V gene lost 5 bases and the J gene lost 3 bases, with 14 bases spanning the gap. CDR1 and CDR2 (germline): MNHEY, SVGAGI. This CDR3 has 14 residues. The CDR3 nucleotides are TGTGCCAGCAGTCCCTACGGAGGCCTCTACGAGCAGTACTTC. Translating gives CASSPYGGLYEQYF.

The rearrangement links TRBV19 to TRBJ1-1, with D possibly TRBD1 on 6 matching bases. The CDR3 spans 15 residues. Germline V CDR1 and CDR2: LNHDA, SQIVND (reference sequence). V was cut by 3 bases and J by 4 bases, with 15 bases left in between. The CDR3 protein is CASSMMNRVGTEAFF. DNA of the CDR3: TGTGCCAGTAGTATGATGAACAGGGTGGGCACTGAAGCTTTCTTT. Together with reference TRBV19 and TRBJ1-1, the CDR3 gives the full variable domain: DGGITQSPKYLFRKEGQNVTLSCEQNLNHDAMYWYRQDPGQGLRLIYYSQIVNDFQKGDIAEGYSVSREKKESFPLTVTSAQKNPTAFYLCASSMMNRVGTEAFFGQGTRLTVV.

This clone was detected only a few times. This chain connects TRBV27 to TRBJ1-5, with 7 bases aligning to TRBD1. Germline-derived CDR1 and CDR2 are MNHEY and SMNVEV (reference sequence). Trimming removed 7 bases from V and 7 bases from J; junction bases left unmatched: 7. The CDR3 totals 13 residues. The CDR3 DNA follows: TGTGCCAGCAATGACAGGGCGGGCCAGCCCCAGCATTTT. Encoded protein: CASNDRAGQPQHF.

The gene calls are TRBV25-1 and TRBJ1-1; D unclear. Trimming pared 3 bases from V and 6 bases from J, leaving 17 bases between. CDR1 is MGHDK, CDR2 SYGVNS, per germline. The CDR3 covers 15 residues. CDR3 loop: CASSDQPGAISEAFF. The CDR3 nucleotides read TGTGCCAGCAGTGATCAACCGGGAGCCATTTCTGAAGCTTTCTTT.

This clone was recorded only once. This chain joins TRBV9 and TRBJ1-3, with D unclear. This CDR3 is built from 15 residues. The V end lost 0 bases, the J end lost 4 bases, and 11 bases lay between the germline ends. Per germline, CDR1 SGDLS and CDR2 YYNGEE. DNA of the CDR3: TGTGCCAGCAGCGTAGAAGGGAGATCGGGAAACACCATATATTTT. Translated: CASSVEGRSGNTIYF.

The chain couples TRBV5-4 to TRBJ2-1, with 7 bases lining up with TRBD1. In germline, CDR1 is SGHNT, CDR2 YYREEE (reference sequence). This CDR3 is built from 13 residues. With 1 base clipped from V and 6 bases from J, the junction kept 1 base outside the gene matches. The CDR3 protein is CASSLTGVNEQFF. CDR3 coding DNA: TGTGCCAGCAGCTTGACAGGGGTCAATGAGCAGTTCTTC.

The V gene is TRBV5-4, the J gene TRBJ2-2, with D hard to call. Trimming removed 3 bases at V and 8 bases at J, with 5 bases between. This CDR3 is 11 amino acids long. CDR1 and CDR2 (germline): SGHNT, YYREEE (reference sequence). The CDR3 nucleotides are TGTGCCAGCAGCTATTCTGGGGAGCTGTTTTTT. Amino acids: CASSYSGELFF.

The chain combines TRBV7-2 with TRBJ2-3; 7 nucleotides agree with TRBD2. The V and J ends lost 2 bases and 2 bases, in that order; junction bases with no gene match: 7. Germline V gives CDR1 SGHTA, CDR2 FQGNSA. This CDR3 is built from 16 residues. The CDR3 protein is CASSLTSGLTTDTQYF. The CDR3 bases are TGTGCCAGCAGCTTAACCTCGGGACTAACCACAGATACGCAGTATTTT.

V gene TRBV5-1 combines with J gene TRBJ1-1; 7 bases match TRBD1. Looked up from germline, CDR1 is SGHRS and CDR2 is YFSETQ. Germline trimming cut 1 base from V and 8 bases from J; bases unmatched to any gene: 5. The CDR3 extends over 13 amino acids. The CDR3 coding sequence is TGCGCCAGCAGCTTGAACAGGGGCCCAGAAGCTTTCTTT. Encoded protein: CASSLNRGPEAFF.

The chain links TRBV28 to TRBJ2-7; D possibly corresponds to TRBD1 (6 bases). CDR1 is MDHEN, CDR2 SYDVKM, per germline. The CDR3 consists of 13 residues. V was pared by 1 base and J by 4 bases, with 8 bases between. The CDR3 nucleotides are TGTGCCAGCAGTTTATCAGGGGTTTACGAGCAGTACTTC. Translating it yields CASSLSGVYEQYF.

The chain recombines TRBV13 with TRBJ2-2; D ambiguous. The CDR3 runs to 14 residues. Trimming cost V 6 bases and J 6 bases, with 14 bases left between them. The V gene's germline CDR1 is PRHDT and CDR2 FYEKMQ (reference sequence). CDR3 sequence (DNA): TGTGCCAGCAGGATGGTTTCGGTTTCCGGGGAGCTGTTTTTT. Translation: CASRMVSVSGELFF.

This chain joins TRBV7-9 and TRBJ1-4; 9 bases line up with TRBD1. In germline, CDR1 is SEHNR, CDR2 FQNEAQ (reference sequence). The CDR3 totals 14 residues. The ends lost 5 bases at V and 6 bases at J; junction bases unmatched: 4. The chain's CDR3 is CASSLTGGDEKLFF. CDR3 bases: TGTGCCAGCAGCCTTACAGGGGGCGATGAAAAACTGTTTTTT.

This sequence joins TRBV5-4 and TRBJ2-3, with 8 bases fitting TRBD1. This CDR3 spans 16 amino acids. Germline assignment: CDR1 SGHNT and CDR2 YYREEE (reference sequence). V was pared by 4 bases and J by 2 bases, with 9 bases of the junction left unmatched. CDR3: CASSMGQEQVTDTQYF. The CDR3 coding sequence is TGTGCCAGCAGCATGGGACAGGAGCAAGTCACAGATACGCAGTATTTT.

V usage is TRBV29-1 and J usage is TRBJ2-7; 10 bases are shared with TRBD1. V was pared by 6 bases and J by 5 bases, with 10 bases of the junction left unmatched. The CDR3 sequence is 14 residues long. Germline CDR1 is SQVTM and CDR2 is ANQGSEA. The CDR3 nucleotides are TGCAGCGTCCGGACAGGGGGTCGTAATGACGAGCAGTACTTC. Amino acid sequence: CSVRTGGRNDEQYF.

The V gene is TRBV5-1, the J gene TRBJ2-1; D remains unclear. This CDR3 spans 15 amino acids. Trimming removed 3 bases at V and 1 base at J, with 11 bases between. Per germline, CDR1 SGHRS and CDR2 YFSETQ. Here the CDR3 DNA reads TGCGCCAGCAGCTCCCGCCCGGGTTCCTACAATGAGCAGTTCTTC. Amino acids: CASSSRPGSYNEQFF.

The CDR3 spells CASSRQLFYEQYF. The CDR3 DNA reads TGCGCCAGCAGCCGACAGCTGTTTTACGAGCAGTACTTC. The chain combines TRBV4-1 with TRBJ2-7, with D possibly matching TRBD1 (5 bases). The CDR3 length is 13 residues. Germline V gives CDR1 MGHRA, CDR2 YSYEKL. With 4 bases removed from V and 4 bases from J, the gap between germline ends came to 11 bases.